This T cell receptor (beta chain) was identified during a study of blood T cell repertoires in COVID-19. For the study at large: Collection of acute and convalescent COVID-19 samples took place in the United States, Italy and Spain. PBMCs, B-cell-depleted T cells, or T cells were the source of the cDNA or gDNA that made up the material.

In the source study's methods: Quantification of nucleated cells was approximated via reference gene primer amplification. The assay was immunoSEQ multiplex PCR, and TCRdb's table has in-frame clones only and misses some. That table furnishes V, J and clone size, whereas the DNA furnished D and trimming. This table holds some 130,000 clones, 70% to 85% found once. V was trimmed by 3 bases and J by 4 bases, leaving 16 bases between them. The germline V gene has CDR1 LNHNV and CDR2 YYDKDF (reference sequence). This CDR3 is 16 amino acids long. The chain links TRBV15 to TRBJ1-3; tentative D call: TRBD1 (6 bases). Sequences were obtained from peripheral blood. The source is a man between 60 and 75 years old who had recovered from COVID-19. As DNA, the CDR3 is TGTGCCACCAGCAGCCGCCGACAGGTTTCGGGAAACACCATATATTTT. Translation gives CATSSRRQVSGNTIYF.